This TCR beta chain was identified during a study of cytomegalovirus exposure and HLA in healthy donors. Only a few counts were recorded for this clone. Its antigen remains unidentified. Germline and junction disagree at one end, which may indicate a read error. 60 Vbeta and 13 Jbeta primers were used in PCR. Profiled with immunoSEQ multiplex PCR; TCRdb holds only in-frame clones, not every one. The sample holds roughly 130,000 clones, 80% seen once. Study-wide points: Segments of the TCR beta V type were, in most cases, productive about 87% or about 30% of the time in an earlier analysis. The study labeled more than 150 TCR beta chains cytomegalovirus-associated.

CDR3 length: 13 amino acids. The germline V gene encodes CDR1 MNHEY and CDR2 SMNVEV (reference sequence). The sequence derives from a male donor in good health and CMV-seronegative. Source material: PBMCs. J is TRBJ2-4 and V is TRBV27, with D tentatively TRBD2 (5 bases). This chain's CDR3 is CASSPGSGNSQYF. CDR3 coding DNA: TGTGCCAGCAGCCCGGGATCGGGAAACAGTCAGTACTTC.